The 18 T cell receptor beta chains presented below share a single source sample, sequenced in a study of beta chain features in type 1 diabetes. The isolated RNA, all of it, was reverse transcribed, so expressed TCRB transcripts were what got sequenced. Produced via immunoSEQ multiplex PCR; TCRdb's table is partial and in-frame only. The sample carries 250,000 to 350,000 clones, less than 15% recorded once. The sequenced sample was central memory CD4+ T cells from blood. These receptors were taken from a man aged 25-45 years in good health.

The chain joins TRBV6-6 to TRBJ2-1, with D maybe TRBD2 (6 bases). V lost 7 bases and J 2 bases, leaving 9 bases between the germline ends. Germline lookup yields CDR1 MNHNY and CDR2 SVGAGI (reference sequence). The CDR3 runs 13 residues. The CDR3 DNA reads as TGTGCCAGCACGGGGGAGACCTACAATGAGCAGTTCTTC. Amino acids: CASTGETYNEQFF.

This clone came up a few times. The genes are TRBV11-3 and TRBJ2-6; the D gene is possibly TRBD2 (5 bases). Germline V gene lookup returns CDR1 SGHNT and CDR2 YENEEA. V was clipped by 3 bases and J by 0 bases, with 15 bases between them. The CDR3 has 18 residues. The chain's CDR3 is CASSFRWTLSSGANVLTF. CDR3 nucleotides: TGTGCCAGCAGCTTTCGCTGGACTTTGAGCTCTGGGGCCAACGTCCTGACTTTC.

This clone was seen a few times. The chain carries TRBV2 and TRBJ2-1, with 10 bases fitting TRBD1. The CDR3 sequence is 17 residues long. Germline V gene data show CDR1 as SNHLY and CDR2 as FYNNEI. J gave up 6 bases and V 5 bases, and 13 bases lay outside the gene matches. The CDR3 DNA follows: TGTGCCAGCAGTAGAACCGGGACAGGGGAACGGGGCAATGAGCAGTTCTTC. It encodes CASSRTGTGERGNEQFF.

This clone showed up just a few times. The chain has TRBV10-3 and TRBJ2-2; D gene uncertain. V gave up 4 bases and J gave up 7 bases, with 16 bases separating them. Germline V gene sequence: CDR1 ENHRY, CDR2 SYGVKD. The CDR3 has 15 amino acids. Here the CDR3 DNA reads TGTGCCATCAGTGTCCCGAGCGCGGCGGACGGGGAGCTGTTTTTT. This codes for CAISVPSAADGELFF.

The V and J genes are TRBV19 and TRBJ1-2; possible D gene TRBD1, 5 bases. Germline V gene data show CDR1 as LNHDA and CDR2 as SQIVND (reference sequence). The CDR3 covers 13 residues. V lost 1 base and J 7 bases, leaving 10 bases between the germline ends. The chain's CDR3 is CASSIAQGSGYTF. DNA of the CDR3: TGTGCCAGTAGTATAGCCCAGGGTAGTGGCTACACCTTC.

In this sample, this clone turned up a few times. V usage is TRBV9 and J usage is TRBJ1-6, with D uncertain. This CDR3 has 15 residues. Deletions cut 0 bases from V and 7 bases from J, with 11 bases between. Looked up from germline, CDR1 is SGDLS and CDR2 is YYNGEE. The CDR3 DNA is TGTGCCAGCAGCGTAGGAGGGTCCTGGAATTCACCCCTCCACTTT. Translated: CASSVGGSWNSPLHF.

A few counts support this clone. This sequence joins TRBV5-6 and TRBJ2-6; 8 bases align to TRBD1. The V gene end was trimmed by 4 bases and the J gene end by 4 bases; junction bases not matched to a gene: 4. The CDR3 loop spans 15 amino acids. The germline V gene encodes CDR1 SGHDT and CDR2 YYEEEE. DNA of the CDR3: TGTGCCAGCAGCCCATCAGGGGGCGGGGCCAACGTCCTGACTTTC. Translated, it gives CASSPSGGGANVLTF.

This clone has a handful of counts. This rearrangement joins TRBV18 to TRBJ1-4, with TRBD1 matching 8 bases. CDR1 and CDR2 from the germline V gene are KGHSH and LQKENI. The CDR3 is 15 amino acids. Losses at the gene ends were 5 bases for V and 7 bases for J; bases not matched to a gene: 9. In DNA form, the CDR3 reads TGTGCCAGCTCAGTCCAGGGGGCGCGAGGTGAAAAACTGTTTTTT. It codes for CASSVQGARGEKLFF.

This clone was observed a handful of times. The rearrangement uses TRBV9 and TRBJ2-7; D is possibly TRBD1 (6 bases). The ends were cut back, 4 bases at V and 4 bases at J, with 15 bases in the middle. This CDR3 spans 14 amino acids. Germline loops: CDR1 SGDLS, CDR2 YYNGEE. CDR3 loop: CASSPGQTGYEQYV. DNA of the CDR3: TGTGCCAGCAGCCCCGGACAGACTGGTTACGAGCAGTACGTC.

This clone occurred a few times. The chain links TRBV2 to TRBJ2-3; D remains ambiguous. Between the trimmed V and J ends, which lost 7 bases and 10 bases, there was a span of 15 bases. The CDR3 has 12 residues. From germline, CDR1 is SNHLY and CDR2 FYNNEI. CDR3 DNA: TGTGCCAGCACTGAGAAAAGACTGGCGCAGTATTTT. Its translation: CASTEKRLAQYF.

This clone appeared a few times. The chain uses TRBV11-2 and TRBJ2-3; D is perhaps TRBD2 (7 bases). Trimming left V 3 bases short and J 1 base short, with 17 bases between. CDR3 length equals 17 residues. From germline, CDR1 is SGHAT and CDR2 FQNNGV. The CDR3 region is CASSLGIGGGRTDTQYF. CDR3 coding DNA: TGTGCCAGCAGCTTGGGCATAGGGGGAGGGCGCACAGATACGCAGTATTTT.

The chain combines TRBV5-4 with TRBJ2-6; TRBD1 matches at 7 bases. Germline CDR1 is SGHNT and CDR2 is YYREEE (reference sequence). Trimming took 4 bases from V and 4 from J; bases not matched to a gene: 8. The CDR3 sequence is 16 residues long. The CDR3 nucleotides read TGTGCCAGCAGCAGACAAACAGGGGTGGGGGCCAACGTCCTGACTTTC. It is translated as CASSRQTGVGANVLTF.

This chain links TRBV19 with TRBJ1-6, with 7 bases matching TRBD1. The trim removed 6 bases at V and 0 bases at J, leaving 8 bases unmatched. CDR1 LNHDA and CDR2 SQIVND come from the germline V gene (reference sequence). The CDR3 runs to 17 residues. Here the CDR3 reads CASRPSTGSSYNSPLHF. The DNA of the CDR3 is TGTGCCAGTAGGCCGTCGACAGGGAGCTCCTATAATTCACCCCTCCACTTT.

The J gene is TRBJ2-1, the V gene TRBV7-2; D is uncertain. V lost 1 base and J lost 5, with 9 bases in between. Germline CDR1 and CDR2: SGHTA and FQGNSA. This CDR3 is built from 14 residues. The CDR3 sequence is CASSLVYENNEQFF. As DNA, the CDR3 is TGTGCCAGCAGCTTAGTGTACGAGAACAATGAGCAGTTCTTC.

This clone has just a few counts. This chain links TRBV19 with TRBJ2-2; TRBD2 matches at 8 bases. This CDR3 spans 17 amino acids. CDR1 is LNHDA, CDR2 SQIVND, per germline (reference sequence). With 6 bases clipped from V and 4 bases from J, the junction kept 13 bases outside the gene matches. The chain's CDR3 is CASSVGRSGSGTGELFF. CDR3 bases: TGTGCCAGTAGCGTAGGGAGAAGCGGGAGTGGCACCGGGGAGCTGTTTTTT.

This clone was observed a handful of times. This chain links TRBV2 with TRBJ2-3; possibly TRBD1 for D (6 bases). V gave up 6 bases and J gave up 6 bases, with 19 bases separating them. The germline V gene has CDR1 SNHLY and CDR2 FYNNEI. The length of the CDR3 is 15 residues. This CDR3 is CASRILQGTADTQYF. CDR3 nucleotide sequence: TGTGCCAGCAGGATTCTACAGGGTACGGCCGATACGCAGTATTTT.

This clone was recorded a few times. The J gene is TRBJ1-5, the V gene TRBV11-2; D call uncertain. V was cut by 4 bases and J by 0 bases, with 10 bases left in between. There are 15 residues in the CDR3. Germline CDR1 SGHAT, CDR2 FQNNGV. CDR3: CASSSGLISNQPQHF. The CDR3 DNA follows: TGTGCCAGCAGCTCTGGACTGATTAGCAATCAGCCCCAGCATTTT.

The gene calls are TRBV2 and TRBJ2-1; 8 nucleotides agree with TRBD2. This CDR3 has 14 amino acids. Germline V gene data show CDR1 as SNHLY and CDR2 as FYNNEI. The V and J ends lost 8 bases and 3 bases, in that order; junction bases with no gene match: 6. CDR3 DNA sequence: TGTGCCAGCGGTTGGAGCGGGGGCTACAATGAGCAGTTCTTC. Its protein is CASGWSGGYNEQFF. Full variable domain (outside the CDR3, taken from reference TRBV2 and TRBJ2-1): EPEVTQTPSHQVTQMGQEVILRCVPISNHLYFYWYRQILGQKVEFLVSFYNNEISEKSEIFDDQFSVERPDGSNFTLKIRSTKLEDSAMYFCASGWSGGYNEQFFGPGTRLTVL.